The 10 T cell receptor beta chains reported below all come from one sample, sequenced in a study of blood T cells in healthy people across ages. A second PCR of 7 to 11 cycles used a sample-barcoded 5' primer and a J-beta primer mix. TCRdb re-derived calls from the 5' RACE reads in MiXCR, one entry per CDR3 protein. The repertoire has around 1.1 million distinct CDR3 sequences, roughly two fifths of them found once; the top ten carry under 15%. Material for sequencing was blood. These receptors were obtained from a man younger than 35 in good health.

This clonotype appeared once. The chain recombines TRBV30 with TRBJ2-3, with D possibly matching TRBD1 (6 bases). The germline V gene has CDR1 GTSNPN and CDR2 SVGIG (reference sequence). This CDR3 spans 14 amino acids. V was clipped by 0 bases and J by 8 bases, with 15 bases between them. CDR3 residues: CAWSVQGFAGTQYF. CDR3 nucleotide sequence: TGTGCCTGGAGTGTCCAGGGGTTTGCAGGTACGCAGTATTTT.

The chain employs TRBV27 and TRBJ1-1; D is ambiguous. The V and J ends lost 3 bases and 2 bases respectively, with 13 bases between them. Germline V gives CDR1 MNHEY, CDR2 SMNVEV (reference sequence). The CDR3 loop spans 15 amino acids. The CDR3 bases are TGTGCCAGCAGTTTCGCAGTATCGGCCAACACTGAAGCTTTCTTT. This gives the protein CASSFAVSANTEAFF.

This CDR3 reads CSQTSAAGNEQYF. For the CDR3, the DNA is TGCAGTCAGACTAGCGCCGCCGGCAATGAGCAGTACTTC. The chain couples TRBV20-1 to TRBJ2-5; 8 nucleotides align to TRBD2. Trimming removed 8 bases from V and 11 bases from J; junction bases left unmatched: 16. Germline assignment: CDR1 DFQATT and CDR2 SNEGSKA (reference sequence). The length of the CDR3 is 13 residues.

This clonotype was seen a handful of times. The CDR3 nucleotides are TGTGCCAGCAGCTTTCTAGCAGGGGAGAACAATGAGCAGTTCTTC. This codes for CASSFLAGENNEQFF. The J gene is TRBJ2-1, the V gene TRBV5-6; D is possibly TRBD1 (6 bases). V was trimmed by 2 bases and J by 5 bases, leaving 14 bases between them. CDR3 length: 15 residues. Germline V lookup: CDR1 SGHDT, CDR2 YYEEEE.

The chain recombines TRBV19 with TRBJ2-4, with 7 bases fitting TRBD2. The J call may be in error: the DNA end matches TRBJ2-7 better. Germline-derived CDR1 and CDR2 are LNHDA and SQIVND (reference sequence). This CDR3 has 11 amino acids. The CDR3 bases are TGTGCCAGTACTAGCGGCTACGAGCAGTACTTC. Translation gives CASTSGYEQYF.

Regarding this clonotype: A much larger clone differs by one base, so this may be a read error. V usage is TRBV20-1 and J usage is TRBJ2-5; D not certain. Looked up from germline, CDR1 is DFQATT and CDR2 is SNEGSKA (reference sequence). V was cut by 4 bases and J by 3 bases, with 3 bases left in between. This CDR3 contains 10 residues. CDR3 protein: CSATEETQYF. Here the CDR3 DNA reads TGCAGTGCTACAGAAGAGACCCAGTACTTC.

This clonotype was seen a handful of times. The chain is built from TRBV29-1 and TRBJ1-4; maybe TRBD1 (5 bases). The germline gives CDR1 SQVTM, CDR2 ANQGSEA. Trimming pared 4 bases from V and 7 bases from J, leaving 16 bases between. The CDR3 runs 14 residues. Here the CDR3 reads CSVGRQGDIEKLFF. CDR3 sequence (DNA): TGCAGCGTTGGACGGCAGGGAGATATTGAAAAACTGTTTTTT.

This clonotype was counted a few times. The genes are TRBV7-8 and TRBJ1-1; a possible D gene is TRBD1 (6 bases). CDR3 length equals 15 residues. The ends were cut back, 0 bases at V and 4 bases at J, with 12 bases in the middle. Germline-derived CDR1 and CDR2 are SGHVS and FQNEAQ. The DNA of the CDR3 is TGTGCCAGCAGCTTAGCGACCAGGGGTGGCACTGAAGCTTTCTTT. As protein: CASSLATRGGTEAFF.

The chain is built from TRBV7-9 and TRBJ1-1; 9 bases line up with TRBD1. V shed 7 bases and J 6 bases; nucleotides not matched to a gene: 12. Germline loops: CDR1 SEHNR, CDR2 FQNEAQ (reference sequence). There are 15 residues in the CDR3. The CDR3 region has the DNA TGTGCCAGCATCTCCTCACAGGGGGCGTTAGCTGAAGCTTTCTTT. Protein: CASISSQGALAEAFF.

A note on this clonotype: One base away lies a much larger clone, so this may be a sequencing read error. The chain couples TRBV9 to TRBJ1-2, with TRBD1 as a possible D gene (6 bases). The germline V gene has CDR1 SGDLS and CDR2 YYNGEE. This CDR3 contains 13 residues. Trimming left V 4 bases short and J 6 bases short, with 13 bases between. CDR3 residues: CASSRTENHGYTF. The CDR3 nucleotides read TGTGCCAGCAGCCGGACAGAAAACCATGGCTACACCTTC. Supplemented by reference TRBV9 and TRBJ1-2, the full variable domain reads DSGVTQTPKHLITATGQRVTLRCSPRSGDLSVYWYQQSLDQGLQFLIQYYNGEERAKGNILERFSAQQFPDLHSELNLSSLELGDSALYFCASSRTENHGYTFGSGTRLTVV.